This T cell receptor (beta chain) was profiled in a study of shared clonotypes between healthy human individuals (dated by TCRdb to about 2020). Some background on the complete study: The cohort comprised a couple of women and a few men aged 18 to 49 years. The study deeply sequenced blood TCR repertoires of about five healthy adults to estimate repertoire size and the extent of clonotype sharing between individuals. To increase sequencing depth and limit assay-specific biases, different laboratories used diverse techniques to prepare libraries and sequence TCR repertoires. Between about 0.8 and 9 billion PBMCs per donor were obtained by leukapheresis. For each donor, three plates each were used for CD4 naive and CD4 memory, two plates were used for CD8 naive, and one plate was used for CD8 memory.

Using the deep immunoSEQ assay, TCR CDR3 regions were amplified from genomic DNA by multiplex PCR. Extracted genomic DNA from each cell subset was distributed evenly across all wells of several immunoSEQ 96-well plates, and each plate was treated as a replicate. For sorted subsets, around 200 ng genomic DNA, equal to 30,000 to 35,000 T cell genomes, was loaded into each replicate PCR. Purified libraries were measured with a Qubit 3.0 fluorometer, size-checked on a Bioanalyzer 2100, and measured again with the KAPA Library Quantification kit. Each immunoSEQ 96-well plate was sequenced on its own single-read 150-cycle Illumina NextSeq 550 flow cell. The study's own analysis went as follows. Because the immunoSEQ output held only junctional sequences and lacked quality scores, the filtering could not match the filtering applied to full-length reads. To assign V/J genes and CDR3, sequences were annotated using PyIR, a Python wrapper for IgBLAST v1.9, with IMGT germline references. Any read was removed if the V/J assignment was weak (E-value above 1e-6), the CDR3 was missing, or the read contained stop codons, out-of-frame junctions, or ambiguous translated residues. A V3J clonotype was defined by an identical inferred V gene, J gene, and CDR3 amino acid sequence. To compute the percentage overlap between repertoires, the number of shared unique clonotypes was divided by the size of the smaller repertoire. RTK rarefaction, the Chao1 estimator, and Recon v2.1 estimates of unobserved clonotypes were used to assess repertoire richness. Generation probabilities for all TCRbeta clonotypes obtained by the gDNA method from a handful of donors were computed using OLGA. This is the immuneACCESS table as TCRdb keeps it, with only in-frame sequences that have V and J called. A part of the clones is gone; compared with another copy, unresolved V genes explain less than half, and the rest is unexplained. Clone size and the V and J calls come from that table; the DNA yielded D and trimming. This sample comprises 2 million to 2.5 million clones, more than 80% of them detected only once. The ten largest clones add up to approximately 0.4% of the sample.

Healthy HIV-negative adults with no recently reported acute infections or vaccinations were included as donors. Only Caucasian adults living in Nashville, Tennessee, USA were represented among the donors. CD4+ T cells were enriched by magnetic negative selection, after which naive cells were positively selected on CD45RA and the negative fraction was taken as the memory subset. Blood was collected by leukapheresis, and PBMCs were isolated by Ficoll-Histopaque density gradient centrifugation and then cryopreserved in liquid nitrogen vapor phase. Purity and quantity of every magnetically sorted T cell population were checked by analytical flow cytometry. From each sorted fraction, genomic DNA was isolated and quantified by UV absorbance on a Nanodrop 2000c. Study-level results and caveats: Incomplete sequencing was indicated by rarefaction of sorted-subset datasets, despite the large sequencing depth. Naive subsets generally had larger estimated clonotype richness than memory subsets did. Because the study included a small number of donors, the genetic and exposure-history diversity represented was limited. Sampling was restricted to blood, and TCR repertoires in tissue are likely to differ from TCR repertoires in blood. Around 5% of naive CD4, roughly 3.6% of naive CD8, 2.3% of memory CD4, and 0.4% of memory CD8 clonotypes were shared across several donors. Clonotypes shared by all four sorted-subset donors showed higher generation probabilities than non-shared clonotypes. Pairwise subsampling indicated that sequencing depth was expected to affect the degree of clonotype sharing among donors.

The CDR3 contains 11 residues, cysteine and phenylalanine counted. The kept DNA is CDR3 alone, 33 bases in frame from the first base. V loses 5 bases of germline sequence and J loses 3 bases, and the interval between the two ends is 4 bases. Sequences SNHLY (CDR1) and FYNNEI (CDR2) are obtained from the germline V gene. In regard to this clone: Its antigen remains unidentified. The record has no base qualities; no much larger clone is one base away.

The sample comprised naive CD4+ T cells from PBMCs. The cell subset or site label for this specimen denotes: CD45RA+ positively selected. The sequence came from a man between 18 and 35 years old in good health. Some clones in this sample may be carry-over from other donors' samples. The chain joins TRBV2 to TRBJ2-5, with an unclear D gene assignment. Here the CDR3 is given as CASSNEETQYF. The DNA sequence is as follows: TGTGCCAGCAGTAACGAAGAGACCCAGTACTTC.